This T cell receptor beta chain was identified during a study of tumor and adjacent non-tumor tissue in lung cancer. This sample's RNA came from whole unsorted tissue. Three rounds of nested PCR, following a modified ARM-PCR protocol, produced the TCRbeta library. From the multiplex PCR reads, TCRdb called clonotypes with MiXCR, one entry per CDR3 protein. The table shows 85,000 to 100,000 distinct CDR3 sequences, with 65% to 75% occurring only once. The germline V gene has CDR1 LGHNT and CDR2 FRNRAP. V lost 6 bases, J lost 8 bases, and 22 bases lay in between. CDR3 length: 16 amino acids. This chain joins TRBV12-5 and TRBJ1-4; D possibly corresponds to TRBD1 (5 bases). The TCR sequence derives from a man between 60 and 75 years old with non-small cell lung cancer. Input material: lung tumor tissue. The CDR3 DNA reads as TGTGCTAGTGGCCCCTCATACAGGAGGGGTAGCGAAAAACTGTTTTTT. Translation: CASGPSYRRGSEKLFF.